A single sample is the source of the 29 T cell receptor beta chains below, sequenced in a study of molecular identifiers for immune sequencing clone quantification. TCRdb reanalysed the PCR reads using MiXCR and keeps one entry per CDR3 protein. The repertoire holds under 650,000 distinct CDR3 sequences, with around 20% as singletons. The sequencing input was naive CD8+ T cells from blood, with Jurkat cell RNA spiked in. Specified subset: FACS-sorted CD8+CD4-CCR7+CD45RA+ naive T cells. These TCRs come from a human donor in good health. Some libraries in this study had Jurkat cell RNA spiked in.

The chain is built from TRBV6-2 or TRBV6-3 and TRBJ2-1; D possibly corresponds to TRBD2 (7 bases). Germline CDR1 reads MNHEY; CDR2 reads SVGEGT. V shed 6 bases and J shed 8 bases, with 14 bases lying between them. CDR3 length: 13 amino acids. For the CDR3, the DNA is TGTGCCAGCAGCCCCGGGGGGCTGGATGAGCAGTTCTTC. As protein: CASSPGGLDEQFF.

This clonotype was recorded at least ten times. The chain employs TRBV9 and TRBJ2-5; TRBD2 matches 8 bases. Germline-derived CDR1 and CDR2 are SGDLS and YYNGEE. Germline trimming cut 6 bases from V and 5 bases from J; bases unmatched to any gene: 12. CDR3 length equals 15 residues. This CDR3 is CASNRQGLAQETQYF. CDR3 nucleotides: TGTGCCAGCAACCGCCAAGGACTAGCCCAGGAGACCCAGTACTTC.

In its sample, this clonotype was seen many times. In nucleotides, the CDR3 is TGTGCCAGCAGCTTAATGGAGGGGGGCGGCACTGAAGCTTTCTTT. Encoded protein: CASSLMEGGGTEAFF. The chain links TRBV7-6 to TRBJ1-1; possible D gene TRBD1, 6 bases. This CDR3 region has 15 residues. From germline, CDR1 is SGHVS and CDR2 FNYEAQ. The ends were cut back, 2 bases at V and 4 bases at J, with 14 bases in the middle.

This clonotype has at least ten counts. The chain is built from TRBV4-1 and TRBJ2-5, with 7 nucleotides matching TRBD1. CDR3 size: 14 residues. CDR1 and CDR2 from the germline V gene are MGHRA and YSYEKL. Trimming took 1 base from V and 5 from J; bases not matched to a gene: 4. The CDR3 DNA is TGCGCCAGCAGCCAAGTAGGGGGCGATGAGACCCAGTACTTC. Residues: CASSQVGGDETQYF.

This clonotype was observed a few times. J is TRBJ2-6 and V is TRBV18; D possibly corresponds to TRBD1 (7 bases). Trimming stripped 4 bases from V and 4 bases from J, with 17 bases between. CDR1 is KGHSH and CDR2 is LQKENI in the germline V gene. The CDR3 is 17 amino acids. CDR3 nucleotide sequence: TGTGCCAGCTCACTGCGGGACAGCCTTTGGGGGGCCAACGTCCTGACTTTC. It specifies CASSLRDSLWGANVLTF.

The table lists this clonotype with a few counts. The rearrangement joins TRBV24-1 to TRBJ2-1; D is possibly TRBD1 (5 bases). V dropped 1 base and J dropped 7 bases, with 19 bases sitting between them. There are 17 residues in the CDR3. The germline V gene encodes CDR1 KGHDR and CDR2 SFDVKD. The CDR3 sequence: CATSDLQTALTVNEQFF. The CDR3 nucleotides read TGTGCCACCAGTGATTTACAGACAGCCTTAACTGTTAATGAGCAGTTCTTC.

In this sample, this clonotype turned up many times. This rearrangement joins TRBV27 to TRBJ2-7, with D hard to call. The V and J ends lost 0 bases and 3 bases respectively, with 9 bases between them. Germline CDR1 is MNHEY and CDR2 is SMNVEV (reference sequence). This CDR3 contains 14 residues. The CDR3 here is CASSLSGRSYEQYF. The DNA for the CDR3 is TGTGCCAGCAGTTTATCGGGCAGGAGCTACGAGCAGTACTTC.

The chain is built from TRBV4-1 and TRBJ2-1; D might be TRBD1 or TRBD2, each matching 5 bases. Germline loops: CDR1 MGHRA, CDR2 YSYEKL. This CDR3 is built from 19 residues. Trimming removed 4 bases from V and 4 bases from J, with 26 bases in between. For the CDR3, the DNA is TGCGCCAGCAGCCTACTACCTTCTACCGGGACGTCAATTTACAATGAGCAGTTCTTC. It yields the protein CASSLLPSTGTSIYNEQFF.

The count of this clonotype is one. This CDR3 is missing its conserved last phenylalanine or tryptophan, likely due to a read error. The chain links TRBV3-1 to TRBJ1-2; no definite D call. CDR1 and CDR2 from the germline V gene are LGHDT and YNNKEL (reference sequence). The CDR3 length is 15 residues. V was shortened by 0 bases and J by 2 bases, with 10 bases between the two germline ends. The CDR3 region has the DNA TGTGCCAGCAGCCAAGATGTCCCGGCCAACTATGGCTACACCCTC. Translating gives CASSQDVPANYGYTL.

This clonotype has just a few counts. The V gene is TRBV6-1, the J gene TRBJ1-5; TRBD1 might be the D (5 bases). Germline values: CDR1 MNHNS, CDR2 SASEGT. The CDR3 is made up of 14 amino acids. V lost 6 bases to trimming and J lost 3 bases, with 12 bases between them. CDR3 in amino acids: CASSPDIINQPQHF. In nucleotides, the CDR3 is TGTGCCAGCAGCCCGGACATAATCAATCAGCCCCAGCATTTT.

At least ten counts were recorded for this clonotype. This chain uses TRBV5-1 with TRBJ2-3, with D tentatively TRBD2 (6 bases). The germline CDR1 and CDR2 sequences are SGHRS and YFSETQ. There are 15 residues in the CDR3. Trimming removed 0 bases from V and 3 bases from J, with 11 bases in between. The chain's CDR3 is CASSLGVAGTDTQYF. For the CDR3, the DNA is TGCGCCAGCAGCTTGGGGGTTGCGGGGACAGATACGCAGTATTTT.

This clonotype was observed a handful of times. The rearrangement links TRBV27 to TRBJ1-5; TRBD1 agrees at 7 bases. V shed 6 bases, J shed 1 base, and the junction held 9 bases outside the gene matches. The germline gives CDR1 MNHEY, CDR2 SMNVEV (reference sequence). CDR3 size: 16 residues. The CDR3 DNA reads TGTGCCAGCAGCCAGACGGGAGGGGGCAGCAATCAGCCCCAGCATTTT. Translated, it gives CASSQTGGGSNQPQHF.

CDR3 amino acids: CAWSTDILETQYF. DNA for the CDR3: TGTGCCTGGAGTACGGACATCCTCGAGACCCAGTACTTC. The V call is TRBV30, the J call TRBJ2-5; a weak D match, TRBD1 (5 bases). Between the trimmed V and J ends, which lost 2 bases and 5 bases, there was a span of 12 bases. Germline loops: CDR1 GTSNPN, CDR2 SVGIG (reference sequence). This CDR3 has 13 residues.

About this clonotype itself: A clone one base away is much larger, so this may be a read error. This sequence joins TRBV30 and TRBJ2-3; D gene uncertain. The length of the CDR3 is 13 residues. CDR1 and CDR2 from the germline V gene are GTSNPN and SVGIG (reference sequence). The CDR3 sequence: CARSVSGTDTQYF. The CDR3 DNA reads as TGTGCCCGGAGTGTCTCTGGCACAGATACGCAGTATTTT.

This CDR3 reads CASSLGIPLHF. In DNA form, the CDR3 reads TGTGCCAGCAGTTTAGGCATACCCCTCCACTTT. The chain is built from TRBV28 and TRBJ1-6; D remains ambiguous. Trimming left V 2 bases short and J 12 bases short, with 5 bases between. This CDR3 contains 11 residues. Germline V gene sequence: CDR1 MDHEN, CDR2 SYDVKM.

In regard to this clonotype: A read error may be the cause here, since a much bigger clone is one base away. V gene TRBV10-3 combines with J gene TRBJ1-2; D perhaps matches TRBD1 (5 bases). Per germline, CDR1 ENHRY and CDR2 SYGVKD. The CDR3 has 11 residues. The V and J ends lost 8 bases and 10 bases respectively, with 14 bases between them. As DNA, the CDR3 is TGTGCCATCCGTGGTGGACAATTCTACACCTTC. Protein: CAIRGGQFYTF.

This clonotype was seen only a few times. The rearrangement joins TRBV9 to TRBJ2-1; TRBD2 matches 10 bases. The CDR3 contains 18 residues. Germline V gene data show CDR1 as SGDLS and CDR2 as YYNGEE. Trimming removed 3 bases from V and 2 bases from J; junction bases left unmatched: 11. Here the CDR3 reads CASSAHSSGSKTYNEQFF. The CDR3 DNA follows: TGTGCCAGCAGCGCCCACTCTAGCGGGAGTAAAACCTACAATGAGCAGTTCTTC. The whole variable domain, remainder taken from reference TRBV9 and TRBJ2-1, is DSGVTQTPKHLITATGQRVTLRCSPRSGDLSVYWYQQSLDQGLQFLIQYYNGEERAKGNILERFSAQQFPDLHSELNLSSLELGDSALYFCASSAHSSGSKTYNEQFFGPGTRLTVL.

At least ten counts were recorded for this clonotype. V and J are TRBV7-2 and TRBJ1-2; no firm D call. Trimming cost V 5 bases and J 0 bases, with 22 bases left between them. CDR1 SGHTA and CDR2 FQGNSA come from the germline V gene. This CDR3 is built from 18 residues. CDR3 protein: CASSHYVGGEFANYGYTF. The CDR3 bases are TGTGCCAGCAGCCATTATGTGGGAGGAGAGTTCGCTAACTATGGCTACACCTTC. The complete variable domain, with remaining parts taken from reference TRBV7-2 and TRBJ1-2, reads GAGVSQSPSNKVTEKGKDVELRCDPISGHTALYWYRQSLGQGLEFLIYFQGNSAPDKSGLPSDRFSAERTGGSVSTLTIQRTQQEDSAVYLCASSHYVGGEFANYGYTFGSGTRLTVV.

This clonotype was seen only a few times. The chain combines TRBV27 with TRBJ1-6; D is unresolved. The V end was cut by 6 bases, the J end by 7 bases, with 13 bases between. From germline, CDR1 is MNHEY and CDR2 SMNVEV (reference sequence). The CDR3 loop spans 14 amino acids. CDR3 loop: CASSPWGGNSPLHF. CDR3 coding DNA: TGTGCCAGCAGCCCGTGGGGTGGGAATTCACCCCTCCACTTT.

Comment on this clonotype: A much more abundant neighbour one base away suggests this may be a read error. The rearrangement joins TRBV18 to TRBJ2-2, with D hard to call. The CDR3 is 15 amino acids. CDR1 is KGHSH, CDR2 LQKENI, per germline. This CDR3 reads CTSSPPEISDGELFF. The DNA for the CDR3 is TGTACCAGCTCACCTCCCGAGATCTCAGACGGGGAGCTGTTTTTT.

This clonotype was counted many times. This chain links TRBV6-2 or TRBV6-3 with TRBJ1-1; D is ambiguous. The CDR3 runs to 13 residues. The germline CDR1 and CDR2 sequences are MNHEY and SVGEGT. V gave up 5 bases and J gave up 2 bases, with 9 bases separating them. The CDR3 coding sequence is TGTGCCAGCAGTCCGATCAGAAACACTGAAGCTTTCTTT. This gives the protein CASSPIRNTEAFF.

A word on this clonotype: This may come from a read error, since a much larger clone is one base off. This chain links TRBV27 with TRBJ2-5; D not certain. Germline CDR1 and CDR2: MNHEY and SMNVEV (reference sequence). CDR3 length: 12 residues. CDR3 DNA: TGTGCCAGCATTCCGGTTCAAGTGACCCAGTACTTC. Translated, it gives CASIPVQVTQYF.

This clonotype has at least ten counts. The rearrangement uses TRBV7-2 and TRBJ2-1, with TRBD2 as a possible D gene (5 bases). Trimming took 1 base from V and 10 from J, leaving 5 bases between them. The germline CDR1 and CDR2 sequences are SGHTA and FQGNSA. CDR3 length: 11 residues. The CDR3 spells CASSLVAEQFF. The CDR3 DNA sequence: TGTGCCAGCAGCTTAGTAGCGGAGCAGTTCTTC.

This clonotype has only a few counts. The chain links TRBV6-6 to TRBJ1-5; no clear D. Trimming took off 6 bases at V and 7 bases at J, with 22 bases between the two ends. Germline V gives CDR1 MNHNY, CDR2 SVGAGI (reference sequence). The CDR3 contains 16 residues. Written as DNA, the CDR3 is TGTGCCAGCAGCCCCTCGAGGGCGGGTGTATGGCAGCCCCAGCATTTT. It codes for CASSPSRAGVWQPQHF.

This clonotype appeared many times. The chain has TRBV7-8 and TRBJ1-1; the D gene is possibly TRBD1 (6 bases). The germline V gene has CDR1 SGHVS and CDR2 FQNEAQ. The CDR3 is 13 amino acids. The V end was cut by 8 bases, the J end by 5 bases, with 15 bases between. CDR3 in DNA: TGTGCCAGCGGATCTCAGGGGTGGACTGAAGCTTTCTTT. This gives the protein CASGSQGWTEAFF. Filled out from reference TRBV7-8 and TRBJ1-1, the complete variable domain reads GAGVSQSPRYKVAKRGQDVALRCDPISGHVSLFWYQQALGQGPEFLTYFQNEAQLDKSGLPSDRFFAERPEGSVSTLKIQRTQQEDSAVYLCASGSQGWTEAFFGQGTRLTVV.

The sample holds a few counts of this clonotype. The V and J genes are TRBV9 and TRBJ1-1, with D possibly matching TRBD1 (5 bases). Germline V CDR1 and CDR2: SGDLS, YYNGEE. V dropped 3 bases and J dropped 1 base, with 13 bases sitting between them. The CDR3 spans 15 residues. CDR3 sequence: CASSASGGTNTEAFF. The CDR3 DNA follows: TGTGCCAGCAGCGCTAGCGGGGGGACGAACACTGAAGCTTTCTTT.

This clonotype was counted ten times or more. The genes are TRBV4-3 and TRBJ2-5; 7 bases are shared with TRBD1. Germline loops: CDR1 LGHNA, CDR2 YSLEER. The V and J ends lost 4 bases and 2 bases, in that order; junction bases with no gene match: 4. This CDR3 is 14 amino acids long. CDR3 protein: CASSRDRAQETQYF. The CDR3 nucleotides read TGCGCCAGCAGCCGTGACAGGGCGCAAGAGACCCAGTACTTC.

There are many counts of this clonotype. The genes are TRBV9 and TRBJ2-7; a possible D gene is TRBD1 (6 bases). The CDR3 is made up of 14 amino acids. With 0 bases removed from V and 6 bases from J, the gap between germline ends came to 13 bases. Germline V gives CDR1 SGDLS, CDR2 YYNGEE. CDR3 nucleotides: TGTGCCAGCAGCGTAGGAGGACAGCTGAGCGAGCAGTACTTC. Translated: CASSVGGQLSEQYF.

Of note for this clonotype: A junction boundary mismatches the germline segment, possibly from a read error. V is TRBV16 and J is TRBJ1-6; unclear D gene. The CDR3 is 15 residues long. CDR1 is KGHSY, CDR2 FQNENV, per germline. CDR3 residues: CASGQSITDNSPLHF. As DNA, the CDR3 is TGTGCCAGCGGCCAATCGATCACAGATAATTCACCCCTCCACTTT.